This TCR beta chain is from a study of CD8 T cells in ankylosing spondylitis (TCRdb year 2017). Regarding the complete study: To find TCR variants linked to disease, the study profiled T cell receptor beta repertoires in ankylosing spondylitis patients and healthy donors. In total, the full study cohort was made up of 108 healthy donors and approximately 24 ankylosing spondylitis patients. Peripheral blood was sampled, and synovial fluid was also collected from ankylosing spondylitis patients. The full study reports these points: Some TCR beta motif variants had previously been reported in synovial fluid and blood of reactive arthritis patients, which suggested common disease-initiation mechanisms. The disease-linked clones showed a CD8+ phenotype and occurred at relatively low frequencies in peripheral blood. Blood from ankylosing spondylitis patients appeared to be characterized by a TCR beta motif composed of several highly homologous amino acid variants. The disease-linked clones were reported as significantly enriched in matched synovial fluid samples from ankylosing spondylitis patients.

This clonotype was recorded at least ten times. Its binding antigen is unknown. Qualities for individual bases were not recorded, and no much larger clone is one base off. Sequencing used an Illumina HiSeq 2500. TCR beta libraries were prepared by quantitative 5'-RACE with molecular barcodes. The paper's processing steps were these. A new computational method based on a probabilistic model of VDJ rearrangement was used to identify disease-linked TCR variants. The public reads were run again by TCRdb, first through fastp at Q25 and then through MiXCR, and only productive beta chains were kept. One record per CDR3 amino acid sequence lists the most common genes and DNA. Clone size and V and J calls follow TCRdb, not the original study. This sample holds approximately 250,000 distinct CDR3 sequences; about 24% were observed only once. The top ten constitute approximately 0.61% of the sample. Sequenced sample: blood, either unsorted or a sorted T cell fraction (not recorded which). The TCR originated in a male donor with ankylosing spondylitis or in good health (not recorded which).

The CDR3 has the sequence CASSLLRNTEAFF. The nucleotide sequence is TGTGCCAGCAGTTTGTTGAGGAACACTGAAGCTTTCTTT. The V and J segments used are TRBV12-3 or TRBV12-4 and TRBJ1-1; there is no confident call for the D gene. V gives up 3 bases and J gives up 1 base, and the segment between their germline ends measures 6 bases. From the cysteine through the phenylalanine, the CDR3 covers 13 amino acids. Of all the DNA, just the CDR3 is kept, 39 bases in frame from base 1.